One and the same sample provided the 18 T cell receptor beta chains below, sequenced in a study of pediatric ulcerative colitis. The protocol was immunoSEQ multiplex PCR, while the TCRdb copy is restricted to in-frame clones and leaves out a portion. Among about 64,000 clones listed, 77% were seen once. Sequenced input: blood. Source of these receptors: a boy between 10 and 17 years old with moderate ulcerative colitis.

In DNA, the CDR3 is TGCGCCAGCAGCGACACTAGCGGGGGGCTCTCCTACAATGAGCAGTTCTTC. Its translation: CASSDTSGGLSYNEQFF. This rearrangement joins TRBV4-1 to TRBJ2-1; 12 bases align to TRBD2. The CDR3 is made up of 17 amino acids. Per the germline V gene, CDR1 is MGHRA and CDR2 is YSYEKL. Unmatched junction bases numbered 5, after V lost 5 bases and J lost 0 bases.

J is TRBJ1-6 and V is TRBV2; 7 positions agree with TRBD1. Germline V CDR1 and CDR2: SNHLY, FYNNEI. The CDR3 spans 16 residues. Losses at the gene ends were 3 bases for V and 6 bases for J; bases not matched to a gene: 8. The CDR3 region is CASSDTGAKFNSPLHF. The CDR3 DNA sequence: TGTGCCAGCAGTGATACAGGGGCGAAATTTAATTCACCCCTCCACTTT.

Only a few counts were recorded for this clone. This chain joins TRBV19 and TRBJ1-5; 8 bases fit TRBD1. J gave up 6 bases and V 6 bases, and 13 bases lay outside the gene matches. The CDR3 has 16 residues. Germline assignment: CDR1 LNHDA and CDR2 SQIVND (reference sequence). CDR3 loop: CASREGDRRYRQPQHF. The CDR3 coding sequence is TGTGCCAGTAGGGAGGGGGACAGGAGGTACCGTCAGCCCCAGCATTTT.

V is TRBV19 and J is TRBJ1-2; D may be TRBD1 (5 bases). CDR3 length equals 15 residues. The germline gives CDR1 LNHDA, CDR2 SQIVND (reference sequence). The ends were cut back, 7 bases at V and 8 bases at J, with 23 bases in the middle. CDR3: CASISHGREEEGYTF. The CDR3 DNA sequence: TGTGCCAGTATTTCCCATGGCAGGGAGGAGGAAGGCTACACCTTC.

The chain joins TRBV4-2 to TRBJ2-7; D might be TRBD1 (6 bases). The CDR3 has 14 amino acids. Germline CDR1 LGHNA, CDR2 YNFKEQ. V was clipped by 4 bases and J by 0 bases, with 10 bases between them. The CDR3 protein is CASSLGQLSYEQYF. In nucleotides, the CDR3 is TGTGCCAGCAGCCTTGGACAGCTCTCCTACGAGCAGTACTTC.

The chain carries TRBV30 and TRBJ1-5; 7 bases align to TRBD1. CDR1 is GTSNPN and CDR2 is SVGIG in the germline V gene (reference sequence). The V gene end was trimmed by 3 bases and the J gene end by 5 bases; junction bases not matched to a gene: 7. The CDR3 consists of 14 residues. The CDR3 spells CAWSLGTEDQPQHF. In DNA, the CDR3 is TGTGCCTGGAGCCTTGGGACAGAGGATCAGCCCCAGCATTTT.

The V gene is TRBV2, the J gene TRBJ2-7; D perhaps matches TRBD2 (5 bases). CDR3 length equals 12 residues. Germline lookup yields CDR1 SNHLY and CDR2 FYNNEI. The CDR3 DNA sequence: TGTGCTTCGTTTGAGGGCTGGCACGAGCAGTACTTC. This encodes CASFEGWHEQYF.

The V and J genes are TRBV5-1 and TRBJ2-6, with a tentative D call TRBD1 (5 bases). Trimming left V 1 base short and J 2 bases short, with 10 bases between. Germline CDR1 SGHRS, CDR2 YFSETQ. CDR3 length equals 16 residues. The CDR3 sequence: CASSLISGTGANVLTF. The CDR3 region has the DNA TGCGCCAGCAGCTTGATCTCAGGGACTGGGGCCAACGTCCTGACTTTC.

This chain joins TRBV5-6 and TRBJ2-5; D is unresolved. Looked up from germline, CDR1 is SGHDT and CDR2 is YYEEEE. The CDR3 has 12 residues. V was clipped by 4 bases and J by 1 base, with 5 bases between them. The CDR3 sequence: CASSPAQETQYF. CDR3 DNA sequence: TGTGCCAGCAGCCCCGCCCAAGAGACCCAGTACTTC.

The rearrangement uses TRBV7-3 and TRBJ2-7, with D perhaps TRBD1 (7 bases). There are 16 residues in the CDR3. Trimming shortened V by 5 bases and J by 0 bases, and 17 bases separated the two germline ends. Germline V gene lookup returns CDR1 SGHTA and CDR2 FQGTGA. In nucleotides, the CDR3 is TGTGCCAGCAGCCCCCATGCAGGGGGGACCTCCTACGAGCAGTACTTC. This translates into CASSPHAGGTSYEQYF.

V is TRBV6-4 and J is TRBJ1-3; D gene unclear. Trimming stripped 3 bases from V and 2 bases from J, with 5 bases between. The germline V gene encodes CDR1 MRHNA and CDR2 SNTAGT. This CDR3 contains 13 residues. CDR3 in DNA: TGTGCCAGCAGTGATAGAGCTGGAAACACCATATATTTT. Amino acids: CASSDRAGNTIYF.

The chain is built from TRBV6-5 and TRBJ2-5, with TRBD1 as a possible D gene (6 bases). Deletions cut 7 bases from V and 1 base from J, with 16 bases between. The CDR3 has 15 residues. Germline loops: CDR1 MNHEY, CDR2 SVGAGI. CDR3 sequence (DNA): TGTGCCAGCACCCTCAGTGGGGGCCTCCAAGAGACCCAGTACTTC. Its translation is CASTLSGGLQETQYF.

The table lists this clone with a few counts. The gene calls are TRBV4-1 and TRBJ2-7; 8 nucleotides line up with TRBD1. V shed 1 base, J shed 7 bases, and the junction held 12 bases outside the gene matches. Germline V gene sequence: CDR1 MGHRA, CDR2 YSYEKL. The CDR3 spans 16 residues. CDR3 in DNA: TGCGCCAGCAGCCAAGTTTTATTCAGGGGGCCAAGGGAGCAGTACTTC. Residues: CASSQVLFRGPREQYF.

The chain links TRBV2 to TRBJ1-1, with 8 bases identical to TRBD1. Per the germline V gene, CDR1 is SNHLY and CDR2 is FYNNEI. The CDR3 loop spans 13 amino acids. The J segment lost 4 bases and the V segment lost 5 bases, leaving 3 bases of the junction unmatched. For the CDR3, the DNA is TGTGCCAGCAGTACACAGGGGGGCACTGAAGCTTTCTTT. Its translation: CASSTQGGTEAFF.

The gene calls are TRBV5-1 and TRBJ1-1; a possible D gene is TRBD1 (6 bases). The germline gives CDR1 SGHRS, CDR2 YFSETQ. Trimming stripped 0 bases from V and 4 bases from J, with 13 bases between. The CDR3 has 15 amino acids. The CDR3 bases are TGCGCCAGCAGCTTGGGGTCAGGGGAGGGCACTGAAGCTTTCTTT. Amino acid sequence: CASSLGSGEGTEAFF.

This rearrangement joins TRBV11-2 to TRBJ1-1; no reliable D call. CDR3 length: 13 residues. V was shortened by 0 bases and J by 11 bases, with 13 bases between the two germline ends. Germline lookup yields CDR1 SGHAT and CDR2 FQNNGV. CDR3 residues: CASSLDPGSRAFF. CDR3 bases: TGTGCCAGCAGCTTAGATCCGGGGTCGAGGGCTTTCTTT.

This clone showed up just a few times. This rearrangement joins TRBV7-2 to TRBJ1-1; 9 nucleotides align to TRBD1. Germline CDR1 and CDR2: SGHTA and FQGNSA. CDR3 length equals 15 residues. The V gene end was trimmed by 5 bases and the J gene end by 8 bases; junction bases not matched to a gene: 12. The CDR3 DNA reads as TGTGCCAGCAGCCGCCCCGGGACAGGGTCCCCCGAAGCTTTCTTT. Amino acids: CASSRPGTGSPEAFF.

This clone was found once. The chain has TRBV27 and TRBJ2-1; 8 bases line up with TRBD1. V lost 3 bases and J lost 9; bases outside the gene matches: 10. Germline CDR1 and CDR2: MNHEY and SMNVEV (reference sequence). The CDR3 covers 15 residues. The CDR3, as DNA: TGTGCCAGCAGTTTTTTAGGACAGGGTGTGAGTGAGCAGTTCTTC. It yields the protein CASSFLGQGVSEQFF.